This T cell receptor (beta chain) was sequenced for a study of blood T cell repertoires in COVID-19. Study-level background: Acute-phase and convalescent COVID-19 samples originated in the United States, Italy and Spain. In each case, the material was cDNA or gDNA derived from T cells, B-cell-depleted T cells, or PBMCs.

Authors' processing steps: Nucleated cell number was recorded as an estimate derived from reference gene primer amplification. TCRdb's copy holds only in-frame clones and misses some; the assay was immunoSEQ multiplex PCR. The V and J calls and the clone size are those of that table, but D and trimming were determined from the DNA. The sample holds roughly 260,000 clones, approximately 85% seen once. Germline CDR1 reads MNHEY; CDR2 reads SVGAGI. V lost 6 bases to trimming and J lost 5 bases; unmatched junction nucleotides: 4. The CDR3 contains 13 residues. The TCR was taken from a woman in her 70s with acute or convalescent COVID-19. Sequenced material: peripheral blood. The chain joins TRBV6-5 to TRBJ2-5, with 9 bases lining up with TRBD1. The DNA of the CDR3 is TGTGCCAGCAGAGGACAGGGGCCCGAGACCCAGTACTTC. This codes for CASRGQGPETQYF.